This T cell receptor (beta chain) was captured in a study of OX40 agonist ivuxolimab in advanced cancers. The repertoire was sequenced with immunoSEQ multiplex PCR; TCRdb's copy has only in-frame clones and lacks some. The sample carries 35,000 to 40,000 clones, 80% to 95% recorded once. The specimen comprised CD4+ or CD8+ T cells sorted from blood, sampled in a trial of the OX40 agonist ivuxolimab. This receptor was taken from an adult with an advanced solid tumor such as melanoma, head and neck, liver or kidney cancer.

CDR3 amino acids: CASRAVVAGSYEQYF. DNA for the CDR3: TGTGCCAGCAGGGCAGTGGTAGCGGGCTCCTACGAGCAGTACTTC. The chain is built from TRBV25-1 and TRBJ2-7; the match to TRBD2 covers 7 bases. With V trimmed by 6 bases and J by 0 bases, 8 bases remained unmatched. The CDR3 length is 15 residues. Per germline, CDR1 MGHDK and CDR2 SYGVNS.